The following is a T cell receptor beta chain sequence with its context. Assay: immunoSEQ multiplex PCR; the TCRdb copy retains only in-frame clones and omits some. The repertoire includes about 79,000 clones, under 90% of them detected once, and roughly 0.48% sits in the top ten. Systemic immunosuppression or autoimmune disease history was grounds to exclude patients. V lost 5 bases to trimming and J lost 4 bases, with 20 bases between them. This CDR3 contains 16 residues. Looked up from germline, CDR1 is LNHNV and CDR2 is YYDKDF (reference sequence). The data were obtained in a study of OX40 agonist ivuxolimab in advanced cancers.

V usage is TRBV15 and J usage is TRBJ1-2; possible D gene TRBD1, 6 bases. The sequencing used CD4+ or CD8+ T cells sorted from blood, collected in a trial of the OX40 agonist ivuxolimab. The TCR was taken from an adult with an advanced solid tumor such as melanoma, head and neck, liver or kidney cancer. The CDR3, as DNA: TGTGCCACCAGCCGAGGGACCCCCGGACAGAGCTATGGCTACACCTTC. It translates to CATSRGTPGQSYGYTF.